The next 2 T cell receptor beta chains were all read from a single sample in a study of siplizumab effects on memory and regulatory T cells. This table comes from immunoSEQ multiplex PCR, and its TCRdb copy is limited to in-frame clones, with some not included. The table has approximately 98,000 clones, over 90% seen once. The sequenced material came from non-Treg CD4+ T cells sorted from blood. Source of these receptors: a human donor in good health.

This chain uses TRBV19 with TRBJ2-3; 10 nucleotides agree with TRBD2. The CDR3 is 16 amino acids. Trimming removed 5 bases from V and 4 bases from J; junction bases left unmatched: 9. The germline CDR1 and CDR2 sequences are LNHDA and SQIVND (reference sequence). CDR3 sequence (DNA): TGTGCCAGTAGTCCTGCTAGCGGGAGTCCCTCAGATACGCAGTATTTT. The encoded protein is CASSPASGSPSDTQYF.

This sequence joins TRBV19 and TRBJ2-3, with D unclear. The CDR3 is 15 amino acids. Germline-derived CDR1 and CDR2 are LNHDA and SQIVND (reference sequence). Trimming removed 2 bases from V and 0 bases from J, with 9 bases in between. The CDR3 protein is CASSIRPRSTDTQYF. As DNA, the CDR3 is TGTGCCAGTAGTATAAGGCCCCGAAGCACAGATACGCAGTATTTT.